The present T cell receptor beta chain was sequenced within a study of CD4+ T cells in melanoma. Findings and limits, study-wide: CD8+ T cell, macrophage and B cell function reportedly correlated with neoantigen-specific CD4+ T cells.

As concerns this clone: Its target is unknown.

Germline trimming cut 3 bases from V and 1 base from J; bases unmatched to any gene: 3. Germline assignment: CDR1 SGDLS and CDR2 YYNGEE. The CDR3 is 15 amino acids. Sequencing used immunoSEQ multiplex PCR; TCRdb keeps in-frame clones, though not all of them. The sample includes more than 20,000 clones, just under 80% seen only once; the top ten take over 9.5%. The source of this sequence is a human donor with melanoma. V gene TRBV9 combines with J gene TRBJ2-2; 7 positions agree with TRBD1. The DNA for the CDR3 is TGTGCCAGCAGCGCCGGGACAGTGAACACCGGGGAGCTGTTTTTT. It specifies CASSAGTVNTGELFF.